By proportion, the clone carrying this TCR beta chain is medium-sized. Its antigen remains unidentified. The gene symbols are mouse symbols. The read halts 1 residue ahead of the CDR3 end, with the missing end drawn from the germline J gene. Time point of the sample: mouse harvest day 14 after allogeneic transplant. Mouse grafts combined 10^7 T-cell-depleted bone marrow cells with 10^6 splenic CD5+ T cells. Tissues came from B6→BALB/c major-mismatch GVHD mice at day 7 or 14. This entry comes from a study of tissue T cells after allogeneic stem cell transplantation. Profiled with immunoSEQ multiplex PCR; TCRdb holds only in-frame clones, not every one. The sample contains several thousand clones, 36% of which appear only once. Findings and limits, study-wide: Only a limited share of tissue TCRs appeared in blood or spleen.

This CDR3 has 14 amino acids. CDR1 and CDR2 from the germline V gene are KGHTA and FQNQQP. The J gene is TRBJ1-3, the V gene TRBV23; TRBD1 is the table's D call, not checked against the DNA. This TCR came from a female BALB/c mouse given C57BL/6 T cells with graft-versus-host disease after an allogeneic hematopoietic cell transplant. The sample consisted of skin. The CDR3 reads CSSSPTYSGNTLYF. The part of the CDR3 DNA that was read is TGCTCCAGCAGTCCGACATATTCTGGAAATACGCTCTAT.